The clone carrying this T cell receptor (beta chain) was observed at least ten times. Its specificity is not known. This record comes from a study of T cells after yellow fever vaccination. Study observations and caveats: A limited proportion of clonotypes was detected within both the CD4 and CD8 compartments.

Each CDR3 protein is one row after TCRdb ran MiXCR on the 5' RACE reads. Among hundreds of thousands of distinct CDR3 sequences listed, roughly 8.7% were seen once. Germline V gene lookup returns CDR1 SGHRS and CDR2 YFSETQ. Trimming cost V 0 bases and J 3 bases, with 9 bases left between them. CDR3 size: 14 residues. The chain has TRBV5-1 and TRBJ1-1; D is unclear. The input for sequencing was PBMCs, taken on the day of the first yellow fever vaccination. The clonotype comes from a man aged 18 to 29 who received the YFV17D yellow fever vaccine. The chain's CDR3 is CASSLEEGYTEAFF. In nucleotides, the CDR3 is TGCGCCAGCAGCTTGGAGGAGGGCTACACTGAAGCTTTCTTT. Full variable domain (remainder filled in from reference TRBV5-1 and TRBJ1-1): KAGVTQTPRYLIKTRGQQVTLSCSPISGHRSVSWYQQTPGQGLQFLFEYFSETQRNKGNFPGRFSGRQFSNSRSEMNVSTLELGDSALYLCASSLEEGYTEAFFGQGTRLTVV.